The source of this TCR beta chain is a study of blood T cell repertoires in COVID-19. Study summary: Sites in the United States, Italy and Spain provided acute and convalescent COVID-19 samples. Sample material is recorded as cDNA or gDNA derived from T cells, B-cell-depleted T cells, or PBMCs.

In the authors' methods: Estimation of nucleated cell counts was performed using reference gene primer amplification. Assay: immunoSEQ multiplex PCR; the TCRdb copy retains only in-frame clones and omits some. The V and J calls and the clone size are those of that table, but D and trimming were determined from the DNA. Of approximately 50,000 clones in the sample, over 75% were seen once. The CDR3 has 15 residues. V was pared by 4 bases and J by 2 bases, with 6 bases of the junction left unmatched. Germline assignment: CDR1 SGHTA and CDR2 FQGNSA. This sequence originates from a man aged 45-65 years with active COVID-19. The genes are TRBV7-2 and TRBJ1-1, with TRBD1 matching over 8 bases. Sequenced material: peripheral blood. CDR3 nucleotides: TGTGCCAGCAGCTCCCTCGGGACAGGAAACACTGAAGCTTTCTTT. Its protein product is CASSSLGTGNTEAFF.